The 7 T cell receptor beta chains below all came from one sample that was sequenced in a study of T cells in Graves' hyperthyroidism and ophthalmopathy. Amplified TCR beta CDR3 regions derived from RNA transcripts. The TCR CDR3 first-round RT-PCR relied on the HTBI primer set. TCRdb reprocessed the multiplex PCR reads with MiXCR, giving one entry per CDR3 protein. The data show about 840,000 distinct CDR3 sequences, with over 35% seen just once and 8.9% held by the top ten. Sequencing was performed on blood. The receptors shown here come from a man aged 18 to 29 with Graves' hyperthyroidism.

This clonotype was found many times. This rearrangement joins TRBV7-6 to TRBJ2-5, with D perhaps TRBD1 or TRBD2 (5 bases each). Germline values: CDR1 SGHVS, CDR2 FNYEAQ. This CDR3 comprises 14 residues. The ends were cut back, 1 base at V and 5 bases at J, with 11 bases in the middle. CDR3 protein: CASSLGDVWETQYF. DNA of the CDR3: TGTGCCAGCAGCTTAGGGGACGTTTGGGAGACCCAGTACTTC.

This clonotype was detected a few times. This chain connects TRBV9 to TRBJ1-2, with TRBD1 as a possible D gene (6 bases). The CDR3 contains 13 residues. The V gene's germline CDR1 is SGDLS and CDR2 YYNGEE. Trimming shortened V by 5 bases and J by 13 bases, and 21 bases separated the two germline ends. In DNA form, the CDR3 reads TGTGCCAGCAGTTTAGTTTTACAGGGAGAGTGCACCTTC. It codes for CASSLVLQGECTF.

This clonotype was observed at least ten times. The CDR3 sequence is CASRRDSEAFF. CDR3 coding DNA: TGTGCCAGCAGACGGGACAGTGAAGCTTTCTTT. The V and J genes are TRBV7-9 and TRBJ1-1; 7 bases agree with TRBD1. J gave up 7 bases and V 6 bases, and 2 bases lay outside the gene matches. CDR1 is SEHNR, CDR2 FQNEAQ, per germline (reference sequence). The CDR3 runs to 11 residues.

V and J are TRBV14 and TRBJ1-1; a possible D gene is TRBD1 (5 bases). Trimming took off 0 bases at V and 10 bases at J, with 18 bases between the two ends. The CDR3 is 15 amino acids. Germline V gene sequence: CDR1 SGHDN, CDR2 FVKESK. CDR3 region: CASSQDLSSAQGAFF. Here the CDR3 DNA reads TGTGCCAGCAGCCAAGATTTAAGCTCCGCTCAGGGAGCTTTCTTT.

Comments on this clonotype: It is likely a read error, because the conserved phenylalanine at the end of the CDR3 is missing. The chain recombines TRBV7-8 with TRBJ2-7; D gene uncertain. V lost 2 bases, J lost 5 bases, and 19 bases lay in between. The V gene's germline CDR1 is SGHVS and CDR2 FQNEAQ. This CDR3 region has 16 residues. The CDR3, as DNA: TGTGCCAGCAGCTTAAAGCGATTCGGATTATTCAACGAGCAGTACCTC. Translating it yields CASSLKRFGLFNEQYL.

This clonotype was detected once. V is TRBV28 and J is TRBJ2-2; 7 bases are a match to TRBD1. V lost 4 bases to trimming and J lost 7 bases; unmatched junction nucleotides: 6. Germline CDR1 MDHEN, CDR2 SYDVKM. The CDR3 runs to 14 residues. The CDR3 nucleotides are TGTGCCAGCAGTTCCCTCAGGGGGAACGGGGAGCTGTTTTTT. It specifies CASSSLRGNGELFF. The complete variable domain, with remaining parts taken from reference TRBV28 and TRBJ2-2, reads DVKVTQSSRYLVKRTGEKVFLECVQDMDHENMFWYRQDPGLGLRLIYFSYDVKMKEKGDIPEGYSVSREKKERFSLILESASTNQTSMYLCASSSLRGNGELFFGEGSRLTVL.

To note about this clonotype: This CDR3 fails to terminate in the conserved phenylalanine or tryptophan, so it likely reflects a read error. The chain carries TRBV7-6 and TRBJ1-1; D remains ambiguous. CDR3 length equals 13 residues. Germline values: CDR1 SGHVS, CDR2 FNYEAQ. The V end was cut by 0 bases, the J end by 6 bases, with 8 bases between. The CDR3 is CASSLAGFPEAFS. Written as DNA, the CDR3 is TGTGCCAGCAGCTTAGCGGGGTTCCCTGAAGCTTTCTCT.